A single sample is the source of the 18 T cell receptor beta chains below, sequenced in a study of cytomegalovirus exposure and HLA in healthy donors. In the PCR, 60 Vbeta and 13 Jbeta primers were used. Assay: immunoSEQ multiplex PCR; the TCRdb copy retains only in-frame clones and omits some. This sample carries under 200,000 clones, less than 90% of them seen once, and the ten largest clones take 0.38%. The specimen was PBMCs. The receptors derive from a boy under 10 years old in good health and CMV-seronegative.

V is TRBV4-2 and J is TRBJ2-7; 7 bases agree with TRBD2. The CDR3 has 18 amino acids. The germline CDR1 and CDR2 sequences are LGHNA and YNFKEQ. J lost 7 bases, V lost 2 bases, and 20 bases had no gene match. The chain's CDR3 is CASSQPPSPGLAALEQYF. The CDR3 nucleotides read TGTGCCAGCAGCCAACCACCCTCCCCCGGGCTAGCGGCCTTGGAGCAGTACTTC.

The DNA of the CDR3 is TGTGCCAGCAGTGACCCGGGACAGGGTGTTCACGAGCAGTACTTC. As protein: CASSDPGQGVHEQYF. The gene calls are TRBV25-1 and TRBJ2-5; 9 bases line up with TRBD1. The J call may be in error: the DNA end matches TRBJ2-7 better. CDR1 is MGHDK and CDR2 is SYGVNS in the germline V gene. The length of the CDR3 is 15 residues.

This chain joins TRBV7-6 and TRBJ1-1; D is unresolved. Per germline, CDR1 SGHVS and CDR2 FNYEAQ. This CDR3 is built from 15 residues. With 5 bases removed from V and 6 bases from J, the gap between germline ends came to 19 bases. The CDR3: CASSNTVGGTAEAFF. The CDR3 bases are TGTGCCAGCAGCAACACAGTAGGAGGAACGGCTGAAGCTTTCTTT.

This clone was picked up a small number of times. The chain combines TRBV10-3 with TRBJ1-1, with D maybe TRBD1 (5 bases). The V end lost 2 bases, the J end lost 1 base, and 8 bases lay between the germline ends. The CDR3 runs 14 residues. From germline, CDR1 is ENHRY and CDR2 SYGVKD. CDR3 sequence reads: CAISEGAENTEAFF. The CDR3 coding sequence is TGTGCCATCAGTGAGGGGGCGGAGAACACTGAAGCTTTCTTT.

This chain links TRBV27 with TRBJ2-7; D might be TRBD2 (5 bases). Germline CDR1 reads MNHEY; CDR2 reads SMNVEV (reference sequence). This CDR3 contains 14 residues. The germline V and J ends were trimmed by 5 bases and 0 bases, with 11 bases remaining between them. CDR3 nucleotide sequence: TGTGCCAGCAGTCAAGCGGAACACTCCTACGAGCAGTACTTC. Protein: CASSQAEHSYEQYF.

The V gene is TRBV7-9, the J gene TRBJ2-7, with D uncertain. V was clipped by 5 bases and J by 0 bases, with 20 bases between them. The CDR3 consists of 17 residues. CDR1 and CDR2 (germline): SEHNR, FQNEAQ (reference sequence). The CDR3 DNA is TGTGCCAGCAGCCCCTCTGCCAGGCTACGGCCCTCCTACGAGCAGTACTTC. It translates to CASSPSARLRPSYEQYF.

This clone was seen more than once but under ten times. This chain links TRBV7-2 with TRBJ2-7; D is perhaps TRBD1 (5 bases). This CDR3 is built from 12 residues. Germline V gene lookup returns CDR1 SGHTA and CDR2 FQGNSA. V was trimmed by 5 bases and J by 9 bases, leaving 14 bases between them. DNA for the CDR3: TGTGCCAGCAGCCGCGACAGAGGTGGGCAGTACTTC. Translation: CASSRDRGGQYF.

The chain carries TRBV6-5 and TRBJ1-1; tentative D call: TRBD1 (6 bases). The CDR3 is 14 residues long. Looked up from germline, CDR1 is MNHEY and CDR2 is SVGAGI. V lost 6 bases and J 2 bases, leaving 13 bases between the germline ends. CDR3 loop: CASRSGHRNTEAFF. The CDR3 coding sequence is TGTGCCAGCAGATCGGGACACCGAAACACTGAAGCTTTCTTT.

CDR3 nucleotides: TGTGCCAGCAGTGCCGCAACGACTAGCGGTACAGATACGCAGTATTTT. Protein: CASSAATTSGTDTQYF. The gene calls are TRBV6-6 and TRBJ2-3; 9 positions match TRBD2. This CDR3 is built from 16 residues. V lost 5 bases, J lost 3 bases, and 9 bases stayed unmatched. Germline CDR1 MNHNY, CDR2 SVGAGI (reference sequence).

J is TRBJ2-1 and V is TRBV21-1; the table's D call, TRBD2, was not checked against the DNA. TRBV21-1 is a recognized pseudogene. The CDR3 has 20 amino acids. The CDR3 DNA reads as TGTGCCAGCAGTCCCAAGGGACTAGCGGGAGGGCCGGGTCTTGTACATGAGCAGTTCTTC. Protein: CASSPKGLAGGPGLVHEQFF.

The chain links TRBV6-5 to TRBJ2-2; D unclear. This CDR3 spans 15 amino acids. V dropped 0 bases and J dropped 3 bases, with 8 bases sitting between them. CDR1 and CDR2 from the germline V gene are MNHEY and SVGAGI. CDR3 sequence: CASSYSEWDTGELFF. The CDR3 DNA is TGTGCCAGCAGTTACTCGGAGTGGGACACCGGGGAGCTGTTTTTT.

V usage is TRBV4-2 and J usage is TRBJ2-1; 8 bases line up with TRBD2. V shed 0 bases, J shed 9 bases, and the junction held 19 bases outside the gene matches. The CDR3 totals 19 residues. In germline, CDR1 is LGHNA, CDR2 YNFKEQ. CDR3 DNA: TGTGCCAGCAGCCAAGACTTGTCCGGGACTAGTCTTACATTCAGTGAGCAGTTCTTC. Translating it yields CASSQDLSGTSLTFSEQFF.

The chain combines TRBV7-9 with TRBJ2-7; D is undetermined. Per the germline V gene, CDR1 is SEHNR and CDR2 is FQNEAQ (reference sequence). Between the trimmed V and J ends, which lost 2 bases and 2 bases, there was a span of 7 bases. This CDR3 is built from 13 residues. DNA for the CDR3: TGTGCCAGCAGCTTAAACGGAGCCTACGAGCAGTACTTC. Encoded protein: CASSLNGAYEQYF.

This chain joins TRBV11-2 and TRBJ1-4; perhaps TRBD1 as D (5 bases). Germline CDR1 and CDR2: SGHAT and FQNNGV. The germline V and J ends were trimmed by 2 bases and 13 bases, with 23 bases remaining between them. The CDR3 is 16 residues long. The CDR3 here is CASSLILGGTPGRLFF. The CDR3 region has the DNA TGTGCCAGCAGCTTAATTTTGGGCGGGACCCCTGGCAGACTGTTTTTT.

CDR3 DNA: TGCGCCAGCAGCTTGGCGGGACTAGTGGACTACAATGAGCAGTTCTTC. Its protein product is CASSLAGLVDYNEQFF. The V and J genes are TRBV5-1 and TRBJ2-1; 8 bases map to TRBD2. Germline V lookup: CDR1 SGHRS, CDR2 YFSETQ. This CDR3 spans 16 amino acids. The ends lost 0 bases at V and 3 bases at J; junction bases unmatched: 5.

The V and J genes are TRBV6-6 and TRBJ1-1; D is possibly TRBD1 (6 bases). Germline V gene sequence: CDR1 MNHNY, CDR2 SVGAGI (reference sequence). The ends were cut back, 0 bases at V and 4 bases at J, with 15 bases in the middle. This CDR3 region has 16 residues. The CDR3 region is CASSYSKGGLRTEAFF. The CDR3, as DNA: TGTGCCAGCAGTTACTCGAAAGGGGGTTTGCGCACTGAAGCTTTCTTT.

The V and J genes are TRBV20-1 and TRBJ2-3; the D gene is possibly TRBD2 (5 bases). Per germline, CDR1 DFQATT and CDR2 SNEGSKA (reference sequence). Between the trimmed V and J ends, which lost 5 bases and 5 bases, there was a span of 8 bases. CDR3 length: 11 amino acids. In nucleotides, the CDR3 is TGCAGTGCTCCCCGGGGAGATACGCAGTATTTT. Its translation: CSAPRGDTQYF.

This rearrangement joins TRBV7-2 to TRBJ1-1, with D perhaps TRBD1 (5 bases). CDR1 and CDR2 from the germline V gene are SGHTA and FQGNSA. Trimming stripped 7 bases from V and 6 bases from J, with 21 bases between. CDR3 length equals 15 residues. CDR3 DNA: TGTGCCAGCACCCTATCGAATACTGGGGCAGCTGAAGCTTTCTTT. Translating it yields CASTLSNTGAAEAFF.